This T cell receptor beta chain was profiled in a study of CD8 T cells in Susac syndrome. Study-level results: The study recognized that its TCR sequencing and HLA analysis covered a relatively small number of individuals.

The ends lost 4 bases at V and 0 bases at J; junction bases unmatched: 6. The length of the CDR3 is 16 residues. Looked up from germline, CDR1 is SEHNR and CDR2 is FQNEAQ (reference sequence). Turning to this clonotype: Its cognate antigen is unknown.

With random hexamers, about 0.45 to 1 ug RNA was reverse transcribed. Amplification of TCR beta CDR3 by immunoSEQ multiplex PCR spanned 54 Vbeta and 13 Jbeta. MiXCR, applied by TCRdb to the immunoSEQ multiplex PCR reads, yields one record per CDR3 protein. The data contain about 300,000 distinct CDR3 sequences, approximately 90% of them singletons. From blood CD8+ and CD4+ T cells, the TCR beta chain was sequenced. The multiple sclerosis controls, all treatment-naive patients, had relapsing-remitting disease that was stable or active. The receptor's source is a human donor with multiple sclerosis. Material: CD4+ T cells from PBMCs. This sequence joins TRBV7-9 and TRBJ2-3, with 8 bases aligning to TRBD2. This CDR3 is CASSSAGTRSTDTQYF. CDR3 coding DNA: TGTGCCAGCAGCTCCGCCGGGACTAGGAGCACAGATACGCAGTATTTT.